These T cell receptor beta chains were read from a single sample in a study of blood T cell repertoires in COVID-19. Only in-frame clones appear in the TCRdb table, and some are missing; sequencing was by immunoSEQ multiplex PCR. This table holds tens of thousands of clones, around 85% found once. The specimen sequenced was peripheral blood. The origin of the receptors is a man in his sixties or seventies with acute or convalescent COVID-19. Both conserved end residues are part of each CDR3. A D gene is named only where the DNA matches it firmly. Clone size is shown for a subset of rows, as once, few, many or a class of expanded clone.

TRBD1 TRBJ1-2 NA TRBV18 CASSPQGASGYTF TGTGCCAGCTCCCCTCAGGGGGCGAGCGGCTACACCTTC
NA TRBJ1-1 NA TRBV4-3 CASSQGGAENTEAFF TGCGCCAGCAGCCAAGGAGGCGCAGAGAACACTGAAGCTTTCTTT
NA TRBJ1-2 NA TRBV6-6 CASGPQGSYGYTF TGTGCCAGCGGACCTCAGGGTTCATATGGCTACACCTTC
TRBD1 TRBJ2-2 NA TRBV7-2 CASSLTPQDRGYAGELFF TGTGCCAGCAGCTTAACACCCCAAGACAGGGGATATGCCGGGGAGCTGTTTTTT
NA TRBJ1-3 NA TRBV7-9 CASLGGSFEPAASGNTIYF TGTGCCAGCTTGGGGGGATCCTTCGAACCTGCAGCGTCTGGAAACACCATATATTTT
NA TRBJ1-1 NA TRBV27 CASSLGQANTEAFF TGTGCCAGCAGTTTAGGCCAGGCCAACACTGAAGCTTTCTTT
NA TRBJ1-2 NA TRBV6-2/TRBV6-3 CASSFLQSANYGYTF TGTGCCAGCAGTTTCCTACAAAGCGCTAACTATGGCTACACCTTC
TRBD2 TRBJ2-7 NA TRBV3-1/TRBV3-2 CASSPGLAGVWDYEQYF TGTGCCAGCAGCCCCGGACTAGCGGGGGTTTGGGACTACGAGCAGTACTTC
TRBD2 TRBJ2-7 NA TRBV7-2 CASSARGGTYEQYF TGTGCCAGCAGCGCCCGGGGGGGGACCTACGAGCAGTACTTC
NA TRBJ2-1 NA TRBV18 CASSPDRFGQFF TGTGCCAGCTCACCAGACAGGTTCGGGCAGTTCTTC
TRBD1 TRBJ1-2 once TRBV28 CASSPSDRGIKGYTF TGTGCCAGCAGTCCATCCGACAGGGGGATCAAAGGCTACACCTTC
TRBD1 TRBJ2-7 NA TRBV19 CASSLTGASAYEQYF TGTGCCAGTAGTTTAACAGGGGCAAGCGCCTACGAGCAGTACTTC
TRBD2 TRBJ2-7 NA TRBV4-2 CASSQDITAGGYRGEQYF TGTGCCAGCAGCCAAGATATAACGGCGGGAGGTTATCGTGGCGAGCAGTACTTC
NA TRBJ2-5 NA TRBV21-1 CASSKGHLTEPTGGSRETQYF TGTGCCAGCAGCAAGGGCCACCTAACCGAACCAACAGGGGGCTCGAGAGAGACCCAGTACTTC
NA TRBJ1-4 NA TRBV3-1/TRBV3-2 CASSPPGEKLFF TGTGCCAGCAGCCCTCCCGGAGAGAAACTGTTTTTT
TRBD2 TRBJ2-5 once TRBV29-1 CSVEVHGGRTQYF TGCAGCGTTGAAGTCCACGGGGGGAGGACCCAGTACTTC
TRBD2 TRBJ2-5 NA TRBV3-1/TRBV3-2 CASSQDEASGKETQYF TGTGCCAGCAGCCAAGACGAGGCTAGCGGTAAAGAGACCCAGTACTTC
TRBD1 TRBJ2-3 NA TRBV5-1 CASSSTGGADTQYF TGCGCCAGCAGCTCGACAGGGGGCGCGGATACGCAGTATTTT
TRBD1 TRBJ1-2 NA TRBV5-1 CASSSSGQGGGYGYTF TGCGCCAGCAGTTCCTCGGGACAGGGTGGTGGCTATGGCTACACCTTC
TRBD1 TRBJ1-1 NA TRBV11-2 CASSKEQGALFTEAFF TGTGCCAGCAGCAAGGAACAGGGGGCGCTTTTCACTGAAGCTTTCTTT
TRBD1 TRBJ1-4 NA TRBV20-1 CSASGPGQGPIGELFF TGCAGTGCTAGTGGACCGGGACAGGGGCCCATTGGGGAACTGTTTTTT
NA TRBJ2-7 once TRBV28 CASRYRDYYEQYF TGTGCCAGCAGATACAGGGATTACTACGAGCAGTACTTC
TRBD1 TRBJ1-5 NA TRBV27 CASSPLTGGSNQPQHF TGTGCCAGCAGTCCCCTGACAGGGGGGAGCAATCAGCCCCAGCATTTT
NA TRBJ1-2 NA TRBV6-6 CASSYGTLTNYGYTF TGTGCCAGCAGTTACGGTACACTAACTAACTATGGCTACACCTTC
NA TRBJ1-3 NA TRBV28 CASSSPSLSGNTIYF TGTGCCAGCAGTTCTCCTTCTCTCTCTGGAAACACCATATATTTT
NA TRBJ2-3 once TRBV21-1 CASSSVGGRITDTQYF TGTGCCAGCAGCTCCGTTGGGGGCAGAATCACAGATACGCAGTATTTT
NA TRBJ2-7 NA TRBV2 CASRRTVNSYEQYF TGTGCCAGCCGTAGGACAGTAAACTCCTACGAGCAGTACTTC
NA TRBJ2-2 NA TRBV7-2 CASSFAAGELFF TGTGCCAGCAGCTTCGCAGCCGGGGAGCTGTTTTTT
TRBD1 TRBJ1-6 NA TRBV27 CASSRGQGNSPLHF TGTGCCAGCAGCAGAGGACAGGGGAATTCACCCCTCCACTTT
TRBD1 TRBJ1-4 NA TRBV28 CASSQTGGSANEKLFF TGTGCCAGCAGCCAAACAGGGGGCAGCGCTAATGAAAAACTGTTTTTT
TRBD2 TRBJ2-1 NA TRBV7-3 CASSPLAGGYNEQFF TGTGCCAGCAGTCCTCTAGCGGGAGGCTACAATGAGCAGTTCTTC
NA TRBJ2-6 NA TRBV18 CASRRQASSGANVLTF TGTGCCAGCCGCAGACAGGCTAGCTCTGGGGCCAACGTCCTGACTTTC
TRBD2 TRBJ2-3 NA TRBV5-4 CASSVPSGRAADTQYF TGTGCCAGCAGCGTCCCGAGCGGGAGGGCCGCAGATACGCAGTATTTT
TRBD1 TRBJ1-4 NA TRBV9 CASSLLDRVEEKLFF TGTGCCAGCAGCCTTCTGGACAGGGTGGAAGAAAAACTGTTTTTT
TRBD2 TRBJ2-1 NA TRBV15 CATRDDSGISYNEQFF TGTGCCACCAGGGATGATAGCGGGATCTCCTACAATGAGCAGTTCTTC
NA TRBJ1-1 NA TRBV6-5 CASNLDGGDTEAFF TGTGCCAGCAATTTGGACGGGGGTGACACTGAAGCTTTCTTT
NA TRBJ1-1 few TRBV7-8 CASSLVYVLDTEAFF TGTGCCAGCAGCTTAGTCTACGTGTTGGACACTGAAGCTTTCTTT
NA TRBJ2-7 NA TRBV5-1 CASSRNRDYEQYF TGCGCCAGCAGCAGAAACAGAGACTACGAGCAGTACTTC
TRBD1 TRBJ2-5 NA TRBV11-3 CASSLGTGPATQYF TGTGCCAGCAGCTTAGGGACAGGCCCGGCGACCCAGTACTTC
TRBD1 TRBJ1-3 NA TRBV3-1/TRBV3-2 CASSPDRGNTIYF TGTGCCAGCAGCCCGGACAGGGGAAACACCATATATTTT
NA TRBJ2-3 NA TRBV21-1 CASPTGTDTQYF TGTGCCAGCCCCACAGGCACAGATACGCAGTATTTT
NA TRBJ2-7 NA TRBV6-2/TRBV6-3 CASSYYQLEQYF TGTGCCAGCAGTTACTACCAACTCGAGCAGTACTTC
NA TRBJ1-6 NA TRBV7-3 CASSVDSLRSPLHF TGTGCCAGCAGCGTCGACAGTTTGCGATCACCCCTCCACTTT
TRBD2 TRBJ2-1 NA TRBV27 CASSLREAGGNNEQFF TGTGCCAGCAGTTTAAGGGAAGCGGGAGGTAACAATGAGCAGTTCTTC
TRBD1 TRBJ2-1 NA TRBV12-5 CASAPGDRGDNEQFF TGTGCTAGTGCCCCGGGGGACAGGGGGGACAATGAGCAGTTCTTC
TRBD1 TRBJ1-1 NA TRBV5-1 CASSLQGVFEAFF TGCGCCAGCAGCTTGCAGGGGGTGTTTGAAGCTTTCTTT
NA TRBJ2-3 NA TRBV7-2 CASSRVSTSTDTQYF TGTGCCAGCAGCCGTGTTTCTACTAGCACAGATACGCAGTATTTT
NA TRBJ1-5 NA TRBV24-1 CATSPGGDQPQHF TGTGCCACCAGTCCGGGGGGTGATCAGCCCCAGCATTTT